Listed below are T cell receptor beta chains from one sample, sequenced in a study of B cell selection in AIRE deficiency. Measured with immunoSEQ multiplex PCR; TCRdb has only the in-frame clones, and not every one. The table has about 24,000 clones, 96% seen once. The sequencing sample was made of CD4+CD127+ conventional T cells sorted from PBMCs. These receptors originate from a human donor in good health. Each CDR3 is given with its conserved first and last residue. D genes are given only for firm matches. Clone size, where shown, is once, few, many, or a class for clones that have expanded.

clone_size: NA; j_call: TRBJ2-3; v_call: TRBV28; d_call: TRBD2; cdr3_length: 14; cdr3_nt: TGTGCCAGCAGTCCCCTTCAGCGGGATTATACGCAGTATTTT; cdr3_aa: CASSPLQRDYTQYF
clone_size: once; j_call: TRBJ2-3; v_call: TRBV5-1; d_call: NA; cdr3_length: 14; cdr3_nt: TGCGCCAGCAGCCCCAGGACTAGCACAGATACGCAGTATTTT; cdr3_aa: CASSPRTSTDTQYF
clone_size: NA; j_call: TRBJ2-3; v_call: TRBV7-9; d_call: NA; cdr3_length: 15; cdr3_nt: TGTGCCAGCAGCCTGACAGTAGGAAGCACAGATACGCAGTATTTT; cdr3_aa: CASSLTVGSTDTQYF
clone_size: NA; j_call: TRBJ1-5; v_call: TRBV8-2; d_call: NA; cdr3_length: 17; cdr3_nt: TGTGGCAGCACATCCGCAGCCGTAAGGTGTAGCAATCAGCCCCAGCATTTT; cdr3_aa: CGSTSAAVRCSNQPQHF
clone_size: NA; j_call: TRBJ2-1; v_call: TRBV7-2; d_call: TRBD2; cdr3_length: 16; cdr3_nt: TGTGCCAGCAGCTGGACTAGCGGGGGGCGAAACAATGAGCAGTTCTTC; cdr3_aa: CASSWTSGGRNNEQFF
clone_size: NA; j_call: TRBJ1-4; v_call: TRBV29-1; d_call: TRBD1; cdr3_length: 12; cdr3_nt: TGCAGCGGAACAGGGGGCAAAGGGAAACTGTTTTTT; cdr3_aa: CSGTGGKGKLFF
clone_size: NA; j_call: TRBJ1-1; v_call: TRBV6-1; d_call: NA; cdr3_length: 14; cdr3_nt: TGTGCCAGCAGTGCGGTGAACACAAACTCTGAAGCTTTCTTT; cdr3_aa: CASSAVNTNSEAFF
clone_size: NA; j_call: TRBJ2-7; v_call: TRBV5-4; d_call: NA; cdr3_length: 14; cdr3_nt: TGTGCCAGCAGCTTGGGTGGGATTAACTACGAGCAGTACTTC; cdr3_aa: CASSLGGINYEQYF
clone_size: NA; j_call: TRBJ1-5; v_call: TRBV2; d_call: NA; cdr3_length: 13; cdr3_nt: TGTGCCACCGGGGACGGTAGCAATCAGCCCCAGCATTTT; cdr3_aa: CATGDGSNQPQHF
clone_size: NA; j_call: TRBJ1-4; v_call: TRBV10-1; d_call: NA; cdr3_length: 15; cdr3_nt: TGCGCCAGCAGTGAGTCACGAGGGGAAGGTGAAAAACTGTTTTTT; cdr3_aa: CASSESRGEGEKLFF